One sample yielded the 26 T cell receptor beta chains listed below, sequenced in a study of radiation and T cells in renal cell carcinoma. Data came from immunoSEQ multiplex PCR; TCRdb stores just in-frame clones and leaves some out. The table has 80,000 or so clones, 70% to 90% seen once. The time point: blood 4 weeks post-SBRT, at nephrectomy. Treatment specified: 15 Gy SBRT to primary tumor, nephrectomy 4 weeks later. Sequences were derived from blood, sampled from a patient whose treatment included radiotherapy and nephrectomy. All receptors come from a woman between 70 and 85 years old with renal cell carcinoma.

V and J are TRBV18 and TRBJ1-5; 8 bases fit TRBD1. Trimming took 6 bases from V and 5 from J; bases not matched to a gene: 12. The CDR3 covers 16 residues. Germline CDR1 KGHSH, CDR2 LQKENI. In DNA form, the CDR3 reads TGTGCCAGCTCGCATGGACAGGGAGTAGGGGATCAGCCCCAGCATTTT. Protein product: CASSHGQGVGDQPQHF.

The chain employs TRBV7-2 and TRBJ2-3; the match to TRBD1 covers 7 bases. The CDR3 runs to 15 residues. V lost 2 bases, J lost 0 bases, and 2 bases stayed unmatched. Per the germline V gene, CDR1 is SGHTA and CDR2 is FQGNSA. CDR3 amino acids: CASSLRRGSTDTQYF. The CDR3 DNA sequence: TGTGCCAGCAGCTTACGCAGGGGGAGCACAGATACGCAGTATTTT.

This clone was found once. The J gene is TRBJ2-2, the V gene TRBV27, with D tentatively TRBD2 (6 bases). The CDR3 is made up of 15 amino acids. Trimming pared 3 bases from V and 0 bases from J, leaving 8 bases between. Per germline, CDR1 MNHEY and CDR2 SMNVEV (reference sequence). CDR3 residues: CASSLGGANTGELFF. CDR3 coding DNA: TGTGCCAGCAGTTTGGGGGGAGCGAACACCGGGGAGCTGTTTTTT.

The count of this clone is one. The rearrangement joins TRBV11-3 to TRBJ2-7, with 8 bases identical to TRBD1. Germline-derived CDR1 and CDR2 are SGHNT and YENEEA. The junction had 0 bases not matched to a gene; V was cut back by 3 bases and J by 5 bases. The CDR3 spans 12 residues. The CDR3, as DNA: TGTGCCAGCAGCTTCAGGGGGCACGAGCAGTACTTC. Encoded protein: CASSFRGHEQYF.

The CDR3, as DNA: TGTGCCAGCAGACCCGGGTGGGCTAATGAAAAACTGTTTTTT. Translated, it gives CASRPGWANEKLFF. This chain links TRBV6-6 with TRBJ1-4; D is ambiguous. Germline V gene sequence: CDR1 MNHNY, CDR2 SVGAGI (reference sequence). Trimming left V 6 bases short and J 3 bases short, with 11 bases between. The CDR3 runs 14 residues.

This rearrangement joins TRBV30 to TRBJ2-5; D call uncertain. Germline-derived CDR1 and CDR2 are GTSNPN and SVGIG (reference sequence). This CDR3 contains 12 residues. With 2 bases removed from V and 1 base from J, the gap between germline ends came to 5 bases. In nucleotides, the CDR3 is TGTGCCTGGAGTTACAGCCAAGAGACCCAGTACTTC. Protein product: CAWSYSQETQYF.

The chain is built from TRBV5-1 and TRBJ2-7; 12 positions agree with TRBD2. The CDR3 is 15 residues long. Trimming removed 4 bases from V and 6 bases from J; junction bases left unmatched: 8. CDR1 is SGHRS and CDR2 is YFSETQ in the germline V gene. CDR3 residues: CASSKTSGGILEQYF. CDR3 nucleotide sequence: TGCGCCAGCAGCAAAACTAGCGGGGGGATACTCGAGCAGTACTTC.

The chain carries TRBV28 and TRBJ1-5; no clear D gene. The CDR3 totals 12 residues. Trimming left V 7 bases short and J 4 bases short, with 8 bases between. CDR1 and CDR2 from the germline V gene are MDHEN and SYDVKM. The DNA of the CDR3 is TGTGCCAGCAAGGTCGGAAATCAGCCCCAGCATTTT. Its translation is CASKVGNQPQHF.

This clone is a singleton in its sample. V is TRBV7-2 and J is TRBJ2-5; 13 nucleotides agree with TRBD2. After removal of 1 base from V and 2 bases from J, the junction contained 10 bases not matched to a gene. The CDR3 is 19 amino acids. CDR1 is SGHTA, CDR2 FQGNSA, per germline. CDR3 residues: CASSLGRLAGGGSQETQYF. CDR3 sequence (DNA): TGTGCCAGCAGCTTAGGTCGACTAGCGGGGGGTGGGTCACAAGAGACCCAGTACTTC.

This sequence joins TRBV30 and TRBJ1-2, with D tentatively TRBD1 (5 bases). Germline V gene lookup returns CDR1 GTSNPN and CDR2 SVGIG (reference sequence). Trimming pared 0 bases from V and 0 bases from J, leaving 11 bases between. CDR3 length: 15 residues. Here the CDR3 reads CAWSVLGTANYGYTF. The CDR3 nucleotides are TGTGCCTGGAGTGTACTCGGGACGGCTAACTATGGCTACACCTTC.

This sequence joins TRBV30 and TRBJ1-5; D not resolved. Trimming stripped 4 bases from V and 0 bases from J, with 16 bases between. Looked up from germline, CDR1 is GTSNPN and CDR2 is SVGIG (reference sequence). This CDR3 contains 16 residues. The CDR3 is CAWKAGGQISNQPQHF. The DNA of the CDR3 is TGTGCCTGGAAGGCAGGCGGTCAGATTAGCAATCAGCCCCAGCATTTT.

The gene calls are TRBV5-1 and TRBJ2-5, with D perhaps TRBD1 or TRBD2 (6 bases each). V gave up 1 base and J gave up 5 bases, with 15 bases separating them. This CDR3 contains 15 residues. Germline V lookup: CDR1 SGHRS, CDR2 YFSETQ. CDR3 sequence reads: CASSLSGATGETQYF. CDR3 nucleotides: TGCGCCAGCAGCTTGTCGGGGGCGACGGGGGAGACCCAGTACTTC. Supplemented by reference TRBV5-1 and TRBJ2-5, the full variable domain reads KAGVTQTPRYLIKTRGQQVTLSCSPISGHRSVSWYQQTPGQGLQFLFEYFSETQRNKGNFPGRFSGRQFSNSRSEMNVSTLELGDSALYLCASSLSGATGETQYFGPGTRLLVL.

The rearrangement links TRBV11-2 to TRBJ2-5, with TRBD2 matching 8 bases. Germline CDR1 and CDR2: SGHAT and FQNNGV. The CDR3 has 16 amino acids. V dropped 0 bases and J dropped 5; count of bases not matched to a gene: 8. DNA of the CDR3: TGTGCCAGCAGCTTAGACGGGGGGGCCCGTCGTGAGACCCAGTACTTC. This encodes CASSLDGGARRETQYF.

The chain is built from TRBV21-1 and TRBJ1-5. TRBV21-1 represents a pseudogene. The CDR3 is 16 amino acids. The CDR3, as DNA: TGTGCCAGCAGTCTTAGGCTCCGGGATAGCAATCAGCCCCAGCATTTT. Translation gives CASSLRLRDSNQPQHF.

The rearrangement links TRBV7-8 to TRBJ1-2, with D possibly matching TRBD1 (6 bases). Germline V gives CDR1 SGHVS, CDR2 FQNEAQ. The CDR3 extends over 16 amino acids. Deletions cut 1 base from V and 2 bases from J, with 14 bases between. In DNA, the CDR3 is TGTGCCAGCAGCTTAGTAGCAGGGGTTCCCAACTATGGCTACACCTTC. It specifies CASSLVAGVPNYGYTF.

This clone has just one count. This chain joins TRBV7-2 and TRBJ2-2, with 9 nucleotides matching TRBD1. Germline lookup yields CDR1 SGHTA and CDR2 FQGNSA. This CDR3 contains 14 residues. Losses at the gene ends were 4 bases for V and 5 bases for J; bases not matched to a gene: 2. The DNA for the CDR3 is TGTGCCAGCAGCTCCGGGACAGGGACCGGGGAGCTGTTTTTT. This gives the protein CASSSGTGTGELFF.

The gene calls are TRBV7-2 and TRBJ2-3; TRBD1 is a possible D gene (8 bases). V lost 5 bases, J lost 3 bases, and 15 bases lay in between. Per the germline V gene, CDR1 is SGHTA and CDR2 is FQGNSA. This CDR3 contains 15 residues. CDR3 in DNA: TGTGCCAGCAGCCCGAACAGGGGGGGGACAGATACGCAGTATTTT. This gives the protein CASSPNRGGTDTQYF.

V is TRBV7-2 and J is TRBJ1-2, with D unresolved. Looked up from germline, CDR1 is SGHTA and CDR2 is FQGNSA. The CDR3 is 16 amino acids. The V end lost 2 bases, the J end lost 6 bases, and 19 bases lay between the germline ends. The CDR3, as DNA: TGTGCCAGCAGCTTATCACCAAGTGTCCTTGTCCATGGCTACACCTTC. This translates into CASSLSPSVLVHGYTF.

CDR3 nucleotides: TGTGCCAGCAGCCTCCGGACAGGGGGGAGCAATGAGCAGTTCTTC. Amino acids: CASSLRTGGSNEQFF. The chain combines TRBV9 with TRBJ2-1; 10 bases are a match to TRBD1. Germline CDR1 is SGDLS and CDR2 is YYNGEE. The CDR3 totals 15 residues. The V and J ends lost 4 bases and 6 bases, in that order; junction bases with no gene match: 7.

The CDR3 loop reads CASSPLGTRQGYTF. The CDR3 DNA reads TGTGCCAGCAGCCCACTCGGGACGCGGCAGGGCTACACCTTC. The rearrangement links TRBV6-6 to TRBJ1-2, with a possible D match to TRBD1 (5 bases). Trimming took off 6 bases at V and 8 bases at J, with 19 bases between the two ends. CDR3 length equals 14 residues. Germline CDR1 and CDR2: MNHNY and SVGAGI (reference sequence).

J is TRBJ2-7 and V is TRBV19; 7 nucleotides line up with TRBD1. Germline lookup yields CDR1 LNHDA and CDR2 SQIVND (reference sequence). The CDR3 totals 11 residues. J lost 6 bases, V lost 7 bases, and 3 bases had no gene match. The CDR3 sequence: CASTDRLEQYF. CDR3 nucleotides: TGTGCCAGTACGGACAGGCTCGAGCAGTACTTC.

This chain uses TRBV7-9 with TRBJ2-7, with D possibly TRBD1 on 6 matching bases. Germline assignment: CDR1 SEHNR and CDR2 FQNEAQ (reference sequence). V dropped 0 bases and J dropped 8 bases, with 11 bases sitting between them. CDR3 length: 13 amino acids. CDR3 loop: CASSLAGAPKQYF. Here the CDR3 DNA reads TGTGCCAGCAGCTTAGCGGGGGCCCCCAAGCAGTACTTC. The full variable domain, with the rest looked up from reference TRBV7-9 and TRBJ2-7, is DTGVSQNPRHKITKRGQNVTFRCDPISEHNRLYWYRQTLGQGPEFLTYFQNEAQLEKSRLLSDRFSAERPKGSFSTLEIQRTEQGDSAMYLCASSLAGAPKQYFGPGTRLTVT.

V usage is TRBV10-3 and J usage is TRBJ1-2; D gene uncertain. V shed 4 bases and J shed 2 bases, with 8 bases lying between them. CDR1 and CDR2 from the germline V gene are ENHRY and SYGVKD. This CDR3 spans 13 amino acids. The CDR3 is CAISVALNYGYTF. The CDR3 region has the DNA TGTGCCATCAGTGTGGCGCTAAACTATGGCTACACCTTC.

V is TRBV7-9 and J is TRBJ1-2; 7 nucleotides agree with TRBD1. This CDR3 contains 15 residues. Germline trimming cut 1 base from V and 4 bases from J; bases unmatched to any gene: 6. CDR1 is SEHNR and CDR2 is FQNEAQ in the germline V gene (reference sequence). CDR3 coding DNA: TGTGCCAGCAGCTTAGACGACAGGGCCGGCTATGGCTACACCTTC. Translating it yields CASSLDDRAGYGYTF.

The chain links TRBV9 to TRBJ2-5; 8 nucleotides match TRBD2. V trimming: 3 bases; J trimming: 2 bases; junction bases outside the gene matches: 3. This CDR3 is built from 14 residues. The germline gives CDR1 SGDLS, CDR2 YYNGEE. The CDR3 sequence is CASSAPGGQETQYF. CDR3 nucleotide sequence: TGTGCCAGCAGCGCCCCGGGGGGGCAAGAGACCCAGTACTTC.

J is TRBJ1-6 and V is TRBV19; D might be TRBD1 (6 bases). This CDR3 is built from 13 residues. Germline V gene data show CDR1 as LNHDA and CDR2 as SQIVND (reference sequence). V lost 7 bases, J lost 7 bases, and 11 bases lay in between. In DNA form, the CDR3 reads TGTGCCAGTACTCCAGGACAGAATTCACCCCTCCACTTT. It specifies CASTPGQNSPLHF. Looking up the rest from reference TRBV19 and TRBJ1-6 gives the full variable domain: DGGITQSPKYLFRKEGQNVTLSCEQNLNHDAMYWYRQDPGQGLRLIYYSQIVNDFQKGDIAEGYSVSREKKESFPLTVTSAQKNPTAFYLCASTPGQNSPLHFGNGTRLTVT.